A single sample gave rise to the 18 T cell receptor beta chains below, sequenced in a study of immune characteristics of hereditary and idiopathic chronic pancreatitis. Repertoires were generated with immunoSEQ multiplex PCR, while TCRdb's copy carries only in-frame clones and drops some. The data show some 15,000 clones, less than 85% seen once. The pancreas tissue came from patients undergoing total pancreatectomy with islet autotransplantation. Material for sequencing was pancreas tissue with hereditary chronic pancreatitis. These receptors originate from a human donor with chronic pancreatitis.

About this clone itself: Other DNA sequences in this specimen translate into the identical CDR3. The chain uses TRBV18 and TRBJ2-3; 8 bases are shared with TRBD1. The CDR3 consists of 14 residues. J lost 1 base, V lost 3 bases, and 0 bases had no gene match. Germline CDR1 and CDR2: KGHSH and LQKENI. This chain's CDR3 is CASSPTGGTDTQYF. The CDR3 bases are TGTGCCAGCTCACCGACAGGGGGCACAGATACGCAGTATTTT.

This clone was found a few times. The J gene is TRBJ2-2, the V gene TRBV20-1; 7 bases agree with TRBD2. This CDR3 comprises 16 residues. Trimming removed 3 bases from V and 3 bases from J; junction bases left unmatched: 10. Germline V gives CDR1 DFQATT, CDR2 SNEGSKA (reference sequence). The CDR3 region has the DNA TGCAGTGCTAGTTCGGGGGGAGGAGGGTACACCGGGGAGCTGTTTTTT. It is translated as CSASSGGGGYTGELFF.

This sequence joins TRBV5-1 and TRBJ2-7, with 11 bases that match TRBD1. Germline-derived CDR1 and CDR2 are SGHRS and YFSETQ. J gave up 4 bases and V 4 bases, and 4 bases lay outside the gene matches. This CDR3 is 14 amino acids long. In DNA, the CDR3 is TGCGCCAGCAGCCCCGGACAGGGGGCGTACGAGCAGTACTTC. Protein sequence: CASSPGQGAYEQYF.

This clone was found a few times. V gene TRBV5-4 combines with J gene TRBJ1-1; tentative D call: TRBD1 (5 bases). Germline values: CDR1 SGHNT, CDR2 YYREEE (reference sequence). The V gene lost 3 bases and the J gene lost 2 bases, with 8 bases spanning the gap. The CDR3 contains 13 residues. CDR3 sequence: CASSYGTNTEAFF. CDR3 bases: TGTGCCAGCAGCTACGGGACCAACACTGAAGCTTTCTTT.

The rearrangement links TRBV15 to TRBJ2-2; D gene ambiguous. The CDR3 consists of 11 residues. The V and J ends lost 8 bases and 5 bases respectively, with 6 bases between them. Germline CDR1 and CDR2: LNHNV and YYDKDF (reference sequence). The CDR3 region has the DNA TGTGCCACCGGTGAAACCGGGGAGCTGTTTTTT. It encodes CATGETGELFF.

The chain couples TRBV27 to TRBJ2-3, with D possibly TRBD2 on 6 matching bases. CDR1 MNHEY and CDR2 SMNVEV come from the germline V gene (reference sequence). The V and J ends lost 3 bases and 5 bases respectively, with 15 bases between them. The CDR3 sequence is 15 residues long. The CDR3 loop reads CASSLVGRYGDTQYF. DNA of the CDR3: TGTGCCAGCAGTTTGGTAGGGAGGTATGGAGATACGCAGTATTTT.

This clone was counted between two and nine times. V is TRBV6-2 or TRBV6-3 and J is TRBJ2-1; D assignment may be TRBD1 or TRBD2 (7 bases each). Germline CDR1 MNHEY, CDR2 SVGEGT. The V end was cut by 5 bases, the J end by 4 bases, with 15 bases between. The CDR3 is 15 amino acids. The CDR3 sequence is CASSITGEGYNEQFF. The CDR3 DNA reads TGTGCCAGCAGTATAACAGGGGAGGGGTACAATGAGCAGTTCTTC.

The CDR3 DNA follows: TGTGCCAGCATCACGGGGGGCGGGTCTAGCACAGATACGCAGTATTTT. Translated, it gives CASITGGGSSTDTQYF. The V call is TRBV28, the J call TRBJ2-3; perhaps TRBD2 as D (7 bases). In germline, CDR1 is MDHEN, CDR2 SYDVKM. V was shortened by 7 bases and J by 0 bases, with 17 bases between the two germline ends. The CDR3 runs 16 residues.

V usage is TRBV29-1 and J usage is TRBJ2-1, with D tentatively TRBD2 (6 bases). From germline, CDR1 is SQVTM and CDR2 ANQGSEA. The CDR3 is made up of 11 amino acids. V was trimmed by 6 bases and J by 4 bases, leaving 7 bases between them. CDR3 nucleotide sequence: TGCAGCGTCGGGGGATACAATGAGCAGTTCTTC. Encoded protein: CSVGGYNEQFF.

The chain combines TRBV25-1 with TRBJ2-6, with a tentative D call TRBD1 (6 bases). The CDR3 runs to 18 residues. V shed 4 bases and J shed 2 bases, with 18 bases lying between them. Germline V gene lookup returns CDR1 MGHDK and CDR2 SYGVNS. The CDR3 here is CASSGAPGDSAGANVLTF. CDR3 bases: TGTGCCAGCAGTGGTGCCCCAGGGGATAGTGCTGGGGCCAACGTCCTGACTTTC.

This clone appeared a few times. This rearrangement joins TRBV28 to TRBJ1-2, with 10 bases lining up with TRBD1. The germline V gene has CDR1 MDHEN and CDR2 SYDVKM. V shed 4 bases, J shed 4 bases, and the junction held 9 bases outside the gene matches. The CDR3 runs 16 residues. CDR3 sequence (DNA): TGTGCCAGCAGTTCACCGGGACAGGGGAGGGCCTATGGCTACACCTTC. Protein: CASSSPGQGRAYGYTF.

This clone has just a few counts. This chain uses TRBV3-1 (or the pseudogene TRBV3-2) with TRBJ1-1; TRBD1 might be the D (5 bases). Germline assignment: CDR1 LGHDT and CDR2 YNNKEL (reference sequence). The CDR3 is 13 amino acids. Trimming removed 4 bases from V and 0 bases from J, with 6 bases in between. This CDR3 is CASSPQVNTEAFF. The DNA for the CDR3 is TGTGCCAGCAGCCCACAGGTGAACACTGAAGCTTTCTTT.

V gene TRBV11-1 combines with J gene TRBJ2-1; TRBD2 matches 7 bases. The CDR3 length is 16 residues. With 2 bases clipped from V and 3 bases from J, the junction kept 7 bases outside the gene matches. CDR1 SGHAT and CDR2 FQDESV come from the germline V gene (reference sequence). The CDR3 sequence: CASSLRGGSVYNEQFF. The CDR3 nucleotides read TGTGCCAGCAGCTTAAGGGGCGGGAGTGTCTACAATGAGCAGTTCTTC. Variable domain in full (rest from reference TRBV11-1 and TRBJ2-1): EAEVAQSPRYKITEKSQAVAFWCDPISGHATLYWYRQILGQGPELLVQFQDESVVDDSQLPKDRFSAERLKGVDSTLKIQPAELGDSAMYLCASSLRGGSVYNEQFFGPGTRLTVL.

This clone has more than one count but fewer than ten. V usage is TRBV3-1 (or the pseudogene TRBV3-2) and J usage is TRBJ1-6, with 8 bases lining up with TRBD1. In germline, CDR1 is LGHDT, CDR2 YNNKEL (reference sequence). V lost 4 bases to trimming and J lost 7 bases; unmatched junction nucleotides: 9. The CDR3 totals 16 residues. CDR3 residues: CASSRHGQGVNSPLHF. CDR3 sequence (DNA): TGTGCCAGCAGCCGCCACGGACAGGGTGTCAATTCACCCCTCCACTTT.

CDR3 in amino acids: CASSFAGRTNYGYTF. In DNA, the CDR3 is TGTGCCAGCAGCTTCGCCGGGCGGACTAACTATGGCTACACCTTC. V usage is TRBV5-4 and J usage is TRBJ1-2, with D unclear. V was trimmed by 2 bases and J by 0 bases, leaving 11 bases between them. The germline CDR1 and CDR2 sequences are SGHNT and YYREEE (reference sequence). This CDR3 is built from 15 residues.

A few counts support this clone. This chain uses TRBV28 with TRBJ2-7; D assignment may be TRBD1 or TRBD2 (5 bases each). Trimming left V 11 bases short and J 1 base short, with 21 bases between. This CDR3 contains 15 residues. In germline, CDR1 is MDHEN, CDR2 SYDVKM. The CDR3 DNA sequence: TGTGCCGTTCGACGGGGCGGATGGGTGTCCTACGAGCAGTACTTC. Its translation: CAVRRGGWVSYEQYF.

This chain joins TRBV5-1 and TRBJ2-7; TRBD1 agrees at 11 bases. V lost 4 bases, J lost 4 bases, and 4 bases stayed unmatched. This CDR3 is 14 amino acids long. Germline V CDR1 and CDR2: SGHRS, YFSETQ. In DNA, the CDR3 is TGCGCCAGCAGCGTCCGGGACAGGGGGTACGAGCAGTACTTC. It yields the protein CASSVRDRGYEQYF.

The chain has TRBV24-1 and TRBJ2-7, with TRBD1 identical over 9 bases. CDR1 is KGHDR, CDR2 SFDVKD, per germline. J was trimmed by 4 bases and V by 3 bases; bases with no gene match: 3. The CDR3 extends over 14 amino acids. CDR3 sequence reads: CATSDPGQGYEQYF. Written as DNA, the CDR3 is TGTGCCACCAGTGATCCGGGACAGGGTTACGAGCAGTACTTC.